Included here is one T cell receptor beta chain sequence, with context. The data were taken from a study of blood T cell repertoires in COVID-19. As for the study in general: The United States, Italy and Spain supplied acute and convalescent COVID-19 samples.

In the source study's methods: From reference gene primer amplification, estimates of nucleated cell counts were derived. Method: immunoSEQ multiplex PCR; TCRdb's copy keeps in-frame clones and lacks some. V and J calls and clone size come straight from that table; D and trimming were deduced from the DNA. The data contain about 170,000 clones, less than 90% of them singletons. The CDR3 spans 13 residues. Trimming cost V 3 bases and J 4 bases, with 9 bases left between them. From germline, CDR1 is SGHTA and CDR2 FQGNSA. J is TRBJ1-2 and V is TRBV7-2; no firm D call. This clonotype was sampled from a young man with active or convalescent COVID-19. Sequenced: peripheral blood. CDR3 sequence (DNA): TGTGCCAGCAGCTTCGCACGGGTCTATGGCTACACCTTC. Translating gives CASSFARVYGYTF.